The 23 T cell receptor beta chains below come from one sample, sequenced in a study of T cells in Graves' hyperthyroidism and ophthalmopathy. Amplification of TCR beta CDR3 regions was performed using RNA transcripts as template. An initial round of RT-PCR targeting the TCR CDR3 relied on the HTBI primer set. Using its own MiXCR run on the multiplex PCR reads, TCRdb lists one record per CDR3 protein. The data contain 550,000 to 800,000 distinct CDR3 sequences, around 16% of them singletons. The sequencing sample was made of blood. Receptors originate from a man over 45 with Graves' hyperthyroidism.

At least ten counts were recorded for this clonotype. The rearrangement joins TRBV29-1 to TRBJ2-7; 12 nucleotides line up with TRBD2. V trimming: 7 bases; J trimming: 4 bases; junction bases outside the gene matches: 8. Germline-derived CDR1 and CDR2 are SQVTM and ANQGSEA. The length of the CDR3 is 14 residues. This CDR3 is CSGRTSGKVYEQYF. The CDR3 nucleotides are TGCAGCGGGAGGACTAGCGGGAAAGTTTACGAGCAGTACTTC.

This clonotype was picked up one time. A much larger clone lies one base from this, so it may be a read error. This chain joins TRBV28 and TRBJ1-3; no definite D call. CDR1 and CDR2 (germline): MDHEN, SYDVKM. V was cut by 0 bases and J by 0 bases, with 9 bases left in between. This CDR3 region has 16 residues. CDR3 sequence reads: CASSLWGGYSGNTIYF. The CDR3 DNA reads as TGTGCCAGCAGTTTATGGGGCGGATACTCTGGAAACACCATATATTTT. The full variable domain, with the rest looked up from reference TRBV28 and TRBJ1-3, is DVKVTQSSRYLVKRTGEKVFLECVQDMDHENMFWYRQDPGLGLRLIYFSYDVKMKEKGDIPEGYSVSREKKERFSLILESASTNQTSMYLCASSLWGGYSGNTIYFGEGSWLTVV.

This clonotype was seen a handful of times. V usage is TRBV7-9 and J usage is TRBJ2-3; weak D call: TRBD1 (6 bases). The CDR3 has 14 residues. V shed 5 bases and J shed 6 bases, with 15 bases lying between them. Germline V gene lookup returns CDR1 SEHNR and CDR2 FQNEAQ (reference sequence). The CDR3 bases are TGTGCCAGCAGCAACCTACAGGGTACGGATACGCAGTATTTT. It encodes CASSNLQGTDTQYF.

The table lists this clonotype with many counts. The J gene is TRBJ1-4, the V gene TRBV28; a possible D gene is TRBD1 (5 bases). The CDR3 sequence is 14 residues long. Germline V gene sequence: CDR1 MDHEN, CDR2 SYDVKM. Between the trimmed V and J ends, which lost 5 bases and 7 bases, there was a span of 14 bases. The CDR3 region has the DNA TGTGCCAGCAGTGAAAGGTCCGGGGGTGAAAAACTGTTTTTT. It encodes CASSERSGGEKLFF.

The table lists this clonotype with many counts. The CDR3, as DNA: TGTGCCAGCAGCCTAAGGACTAGCGGGAGCAATGAGCAGTTCTTC. Translation gives CASSLRTSGSNEQFF. This chain links TRBV9 with TRBJ2-1; 13 bases fit TRBD2. Germline V CDR1 and CDR2: SGDLS, YYNGEE. CDR3 size: 15 residues. V lost 4 bases and J lost 6; bases outside the gene matches: 4.

In its sample, this clonotype was seen many times. The chain joins TRBV10-2 to TRBJ2-6; D is perhaps TRBD1 (5 bases). CDR1 is WSHSY, CDR2 SAAADI, per germline. V gave up 7 bases and J gave up 0 bases, with 7 bases separating them. The CDR3 spans 14 residues. The CDR3 DNA reads TGCGCCAGCATTGACAGCTCTGGGGCCAACGTCCTGACTTTC. Translation: CASIDSSGANVLTF.

This clonotype came up many times. The chain employs TRBV6-1 and TRBJ1-2, with 10 nucleotides matching TRBD1. CDR1 and CDR2 from the germline V gene are MNHNS and SASEGT. Trimming took 8 bases from V and 2 from J; bases not matched to a gene: 8. The CDR3 loop spans 15 amino acids. The CDR3 DNA reads as TGTGCCAGCCGCTCAACGGGACAGGGGAACTATGGCTACACCTTC. It is translated as CASRSTGQGNYGYTF.

This clonotype was counted between two and nine times. The chain links TRBV9 to TRBJ1-4, with 8 bases identical to TRBD1. Germline-derived CDR1 and CDR2 are SGDLS and YYNGEE. The CDR3 has 15 amino acids. J gave up 7 bases and V 3 bases, and 8 bases lay outside the gene matches. The CDR3 protein is CASSDGQGGREKLFF. The CDR3 DNA reads TGTGCCAGCAGCGACGGACAGGGAGGCCGTGAAAAACTGTTTTTT.

This clonotype was observed once. One base away lies a much larger clone, so this may be a sequencing read error. The chain has TRBV28 and TRBJ1-2, with D possibly being TRBD1 (6 bases). The CDR3 length is 14 residues. CDR1 and CDR2 from the germline V gene are MDHEN and SYDVKM. The CDR3 sequence is CVSTLGGAHNGYTF. The CDR3 region has the DNA TGTGTCAGCACCCTGGGGGGGGCGCATAATGGCTACACCTTC.

For the CDR3, the DNA is TGTGCCAGCAGCTCCTTCTATTCACCGAACAATGAGCAGTTCTTC. Protein product: CASSSFYSPNNEQFF. V usage is TRBV7-2 and J usage is TRBJ2-1; D gene unclear. V shed 4 bases and J shed 5 bases, with 15 bases lying between them. CDR3 length: 15 amino acids. Looked up from germline, CDR1 is SGHTA and CDR2 is FQGNSA. Drawing the rest from reference TRBV7-2 and TRBJ2-1, the complete variable domain is GAGVSQSPSNKVTEKGKDVELRCDPISGHTALYWYRQSLGQGLEFLIYFQGNSAPDKSGLPSDRFSAERTGGSVSTLTIQRTQQEDSAVYLCASSSFYSPNNEQFFGPGTRLTVL.

This clonotype has just a few counts. V and J are TRBV28 and TRBJ2-3, with unresolved D. CDR1 and CDR2 from the germline V gene are MDHEN and SYDVKM. The CDR3 sequence is 15 residues long. Trimming stripped 5 bases from V and 2 bases from J, with 14 bases between. The CDR3 DNA reads as TGTGCCAGCAGTGCCCGTCCCCCGGCCACAGATACGCAGTATTTT. Protein sequence: CASSARPPATDTQYF.

With respect to this clonotype: A read error is possible here, since a much larger clone lies one base away. V is TRBV24-1 and J is TRBJ2-1, with 16 bases matching TRBD2. CDR1 is KGHDR, CDR2 SFDVKD, per germline. CDR3 length: 19 amino acids. The CDR3: CATSDPGLAGGPSHNEQFF. Here the CDR3 DNA reads TGTGCCACCAGTGATCCGGGACTAGCGGGAGGGCCCTCCCACAATGAGCAGTTCTTC.

The table lists this clonotype with many counts. This sequence joins TRBV6-2 or TRBV6-3 and TRBJ2-7; D might be TRBD2 (6 bases). Between the trimmed V and J ends, which lost 0 bases and 2 bases, there was a span of 20 bases. CDR1 is MNHEY, CDR2 SVGEGT, per germline. CDR3 length: 18 amino acids. This CDR3 is CASSYSRSRRDITYEQYF. The CDR3 nucleotides read TGTGCCAGCAGTTACTCGAGGTCGCGGCGGGATATCACCTACGAGCAGTACTTC.

This clonotype was seen repeatedly, ten times or more. The chain employs TRBV2 and TRBJ2-7; no reliable D call. The V end lost 7 bases, the J end lost 5 bases, and 12 bases lay between the germline ends. Germline V gives CDR1 SNHLY, CDR2 FYNNEI. CDR3 size: 12 residues. The CDR3 protein is CASTAVMNEQYF. The DNA of the CDR3 is TGTGCCAGCACGGCCGTTATGAACGAGCAGTACTTC.

The V and J genes are TRBV15 and TRBJ2-5; D call uncertain. Between the trimmed V and J ends, which lost 5 bases and 4 bases, there was a span of 11 bases. CDR3 length equals 13 residues. Germline V lookup: CDR1 LNHNV, CDR2 YYDKDF (reference sequence). DNA of the CDR3: TGTGCCACCAGCCGGACCGGTCGAGAGACCCAGTACTTC. Protein sequence: CATSRTGRETQYF.

The V call is TRBV14, the J call TRBJ2-3; D remains unclear. The V end was cut by 0 bases, the J end by 2 bases, with 6 bases between. The CDR3 totals 14 residues. Germline values: CDR1 SGHDN, CDR2 FVKESK. The CDR3 here is CASSQDQYTDTQYF. In DNA form, the CDR3 reads TGTGCCAGCAGCCAAGACCAGTACACAGATACGCAGTATTTT.

The chain has TRBV7-3 and TRBJ2-3; D perhaps matches TRBD1 (6 bases). Germline V gives CDR1 SGHTA, CDR2 FQGTGA. Trimming took 5 bases from V and 3 from J, leaving 15 bases between them. This CDR3 has 15 amino acids. As DNA, the CDR3 is TGTGCCAGCAGCCGTTCTGGGCAGGGGACAGATACGCAGTATTTT. This encodes CASSRSGQGTDTQYF.

This clonotype was detected many times. This chain connects TRBV18 to TRBJ2-7, with D uncertain. V lost 3 bases to trimming and J lost 4 bases, with 13 bases between them. The germline gives CDR1 KGHSH, CDR2 LQKENI. The CDR3 totals 14 residues. As DNA, the CDR3 is TGTGCCAGCTCACCCGCGACAAACCCGTACGAGCAGTACTTC. This sequence encodes CASSPATNPYEQYF.

The V and J genes are TRBV30 and TRBJ1-6; TRBD1 might be the D (5 bases). The CDR3 length is 15 residues. The germline CDR1 and CDR2 sequences are GTSNPN and SVGIG (reference sequence). V lost 1 base and J 8 bases, leaving 15 bases between the germline ends. CDR3 sequence (DNA): TGTGCCTGGAGTGAGGGGACCCACCGGGATTCACCCCTCCACTTT. Its translation is CAWSEGTHRDSPLHF.

The chain links TRBV19 to TRBJ2-2; D gene uncertain. Trimming stripped 3 bases from V and 4 bases from J, with 9 bases between. CDR3 length: 14 amino acids. CDR1 LNHDA and CDR2 SQIVND come from the germline V gene (reference sequence). This chain's CDR3 is CASSIYGFTGELFF. As DNA, the CDR3 is TGTGCCAGTAGTATCTATGGGTTCACCGGGGAGCTGTTTTTT.

This clonotype was seen a few times. The V gene is TRBV7-6, the J gene TRBJ1-3; D gene unclear. Germline assignment: CDR1 SGHVS and CDR2 FNYEAQ. Between the trimmed V and J ends, which lost 5 bases and 1 base, there was a span of 12 bases. The CDR3 sequence is 15 residues long. The CDR3 reads CASSRREVSGNTIYF. The CDR3 DNA sequence: TGTGCCAGCAGCCGCCGGGAAGTATCTGGAAACACCATATATTTT.

This clonotype has a count of ten or more. CDR3 nucleotides: TGCGCCAGCAGCTTAAGCGGGAAGACCGGGTACGAGCAGTACTTC. Translation gives CASSLSGKTGYEQYF. The rearrangement links TRBV5-1 to TRBJ2-7, with TRBD2 matching over 7 bases. CDR1 is SGHRS and CDR2 is YFSETQ in the germline V gene. Trimming at V came to 2 bases and at J to 4 bases, leaving 9 bases not matched to a gene. The CDR3 contains 15 residues.

This clonotype has ten or more counts. The gene calls are TRBV7-2 and TRBJ2-1, with D perhaps TRBD2 (5 bases). V lost 3 bases and J 7 bases, leaving 16 bases between the germline ends. The germline CDR1 and CDR2 sequences are SGHTA and FQGNSA. The CDR3 totals 15 residues. The CDR3 loop reads CASSFLGHTGNEQFF. The CDR3 region has the DNA TGTGCCAGCAGCTTTCTAGGCCACACGGGAAATGAGCAGTTCTTC.